A selection of T cell receptor beta chains follows, all from one sample in a study of cytomegalovirus exposure and HLA in healthy donors. The data were produced by immunoSEQ multiplex PCR, yet TCRdb's version contains in-frame clones alone and is incomplete. The sample lists 150,000 to 200,000 clones; roughly 91% were seen once. Sequencing was done on a sample of PBMCs. These receptor sequences come from a man between 18 and 29 years old in good health and CMV-seronegative. CDR3s include the opening cysteine and the closing phenylalanine or tryptophan. D genes are given only for firm matches. Some rows have no size entry. The others give once, few or many, or a class for an expanded clone.

- | TRBJ1-2 | TRBV5-4 | - | TGTGCCAGCAGCGCGGGCACGGACTATGGCTACACCTTC | CASSAGTDYGYTF
- | TRBJ1-6 | TRBV7-6 | TRBD1 | TGTGCCAGCAGCCCAGGGACAGGGGAAAGTTCACCCCTCCACTTT | CASSPGTGESSPLHF
- | TRBJ1-2 | TRBV12-5 | TRBD1 | TGTGCTAGTGGTTGGACAGGGGGCATTGGGGGCTACACCTTC | CASGWTGGIGGYTF
- | TRBJ2-5 | TRBV5-1 | - | TGCGCCAGCAATAGGGTGGCAGGGGAGACCCAGTACTTC | CASNRVAGETQYF
- | TRBJ2-3 | TRBV19 | TRBD1 | TGTGCCAGTAGTATGACAGGGAGCTACACAGATACGCAGTATTTT | CASSMTGSYTDTQYF
- | TRBJ2-5 | TRBV13 | TRBD1 | TGTGCCAGCAGCATCGGACAGGGACAAGAGACCCAGTACTTC | CASSIGQGQETQYF
- | TRBJ1-1 | TRBV29-1 | - | TGCAGCGTTAAACCGGGACACAGTATGAACACTGAAGCTTTCTTT | CSVKPGHSMNTEAFF
once | TRBJ1-3 | TRBV5-1 | TRBD1 | TGCGCCAGCAGTGTGGGGCAGGGGGCTGGAAACACCATATATTTT | CASSVGQGAGNTIYF
- | TRBJ1-4 | TRBV11-2 | TRBD1 | TGTGCCAGCAGCTTCGGACAGGGCGTGGGTGAAAAACTGTTTTTT | CASSFGQGVGEKLFF
many | TRBJ2-7 | TRBV28 | - | TGTGCCAGCAGGGCGACTTACGAGCAATACTTC | CASRATYEQYF
- | TRBJ1-1 | TRBV6-5 | - | TGTGCCAGCAGTTACCTACCCACGAACACTGAAGCTTTCTTT | CASSYLPTNTEAFF
- | TRBJ1-2 | TRBV2 | TRBD1 | TGTGCCAGCAGAGAGGACAGGGGGGCTAACTATGGCTACACCTTC | CASREDRGANYGYTF
- | TRBJ2-1 | TRBV19 | - | TGTGCCAGTTCGGCCGGAGCGGCCTACAATGAGCAGTTCTTC | CASSAGAAYNEQFF
- | TRBJ1-2 | TRBV28 | - | TGTGCCAGCAGTTTAACAGTTCTATATGGCTACACCTTC | CASSLTVLYGYTF
- | TRBJ2-7 | TRBV5-1 | TRBD1 | TGCGCCAGCAGCTTTGCAGGGGGCGCTTCCTACGAGCAGTACTTC | CASSFAGGASYEQYF
- | TRBJ1-5 | TRBV25-1 | TRBD1 | TGTGCCAGCAGTGACCTCGGACAGGGCAATCAGCCCCAGCATTTT | CASSDLGQGNQPQHF
- | TRBJ1-5 | TRBV28 | - | TGTGCCAGCAGTCAGACAGCGAATCATCAGCCCCAGCATTTT | CASSQTANHQPQHF
- | TRBJ2-1 | TRBV28 | TRBD1 | TGTGCCAGCACCCTAGGGACAGCCGTGTTTGAGCAGTTCTTC | CASTLGTAVFEQFF